This T cell receptor (beta chain) was obtained from a study of T cell responses to AZD1222 COVID-19 vaccine (dated by TCRdb to about 2021). About the study as a whole: A total of under 250 trial participants underwent TCR sequencing, of whom 207 had received two doses of AZD1222 and around 25 had received two doses of the MenACWY control vaccine. Trial participants were enrolled by age into subgroups of 18-55, 56-69 and 70-plus years, and roughly 150, 30 and 60 TCR-sequenced participants, respectively, were included in these subgroups. Summary of the overall study and its limitations: Vaccine-associated CD4 TCRs spanned the whole spike protein, with dominant responses in regions 160-218 and 743-854. Reportedly, close to half of the unique spike-specific TCRs recognized epitopes lying outside the regions that are mutated in the B.1.351 and B.1.1.7 variants. After two AZD1222 doses, spike-specific TCR breadth and depth were significantly higher than at day 0 and than in MenACWY recipients. Participants were mostly white British, with more females than males. The authors suggested clonal diversity may have been underestimated. In the small 56-69-year group, the increase in depth fell short of significance, most likely because of low power. Only six or seven AZD1222 recipients were SARS-CoV-2 seropositive at baseline, limiting conclusions about previously exposed vaccinees. Because no day 14 peak-response samples were available, repertoires were characterized only after the peak T cell response.

Reading the label with the study, this specimen's time point is: baseline before first vaccination. The treatment or condition label, as the study defines it: meningococcal conjugate vaccine given as trial control. Samples from vaccinated people were obtained from the UK trials COV001 and COV002, which included a single-blind randomized controlled phase 2/3 trial of AZD1222 (ChAdOx1 nCoV-19) in healthy adults. For TCRbeta chain sequencing, PBMC samples were collected from trial participants at day 0 and at day 28 after the second dose. The CDR3 regions of human TCRbeta chains were analyzed by immunosequencing. The authors' analysis ran thus. TCRs in the repertoires were matched against a reference library of SARS-CoV-2-specific TCRs that had been generated with the MIRA antigen-specificity platform. Breadth was defined as the fraction of unique TCRs that were SARS-CoV-2-associated, and depth was defined as the fraction of total T cells that were SARS-CoV-2-associated. Using the MIRA data, each spike-specific TCR was mapped to the spike region that the TCR reacts to and placed in a CD4 or CD8 class. Log10-transformed breadth and depth values were compared by one-way ANOVA with Sidak's multiple comparisons tests. TCRdb obtained this table from immuneACCESS and retained in-frame rearrangements with V and J assigned. These tables miss some clones; where compared with another copy, unresolved V genes account for less than half of the shortfall, and the remainder is unexplained. V and J calls and clone size come straight from that table; D and trimming were deduced from the DNA. This sample is represented by approximately 140,000 clones; over 80% of them were singletons. The ten largest account for approximately 3% of the sample.

As regards this clone: Its binding antigen is unknown. No base quality values were provided; no much bigger clone lies one nucleotide off.

After removal of 5 bases from V and 6 bases from J, the junction retains 5 bases not matched to a gene. The CDR3 covers 13 residues, taking in both the cysteine and the phenylalanine. The kept DNA is CDR3 alone, 39 bases in frame from the first base. Looking up the germline V gene (reference sequence) yields CDR1 MNHNY and CDR2 SVGAGI. This sample comprised peripheral blood, obtained on day 0 of MenACWY control vaccination. The receptor was derived from an adult in good health. The V and J segments used are TRBV6-6 and TRBJ2-3; 7 middle bases align to TRBD1. The CDR3 is CASSQNRGDTQYF. At the DNA level, the sequence is TGTGCCAGCAGTCAAAACAGGGGTGATACGCAGTATTTT.